The rows below give T cell receptor beta chains drawn from one sample of a study of cytomegalovirus exposure and HLA in healthy donors. Sequenced by immunoSEQ multiplex PCR; TCRdb stores in-frame clones only, minus some. The sample lists under 200,000 clones, around 80% seen once, with 1% in the top ten. The sequencing input was PBMCs. Every receptor here comes from a woman aged 50 to 60 in good health and CMV-seropositive. CDR3s include the opening cysteine and the closing phenylalanine or tryptophan. A D gene is named only where the DNA matches it firmly. Not every row has a clone size; where given, it reads once, few, many or a size class.

-	-	TRBV6-5	TRBJ2-1	TGTGCCAGCAGTTCTGTCCCAGTGGGGACACACCATGAGCAGTTCTTC	CASSSVPVGTHHEQFF
TRBD2	-	TRBV9	TRBJ2-1	TGTGCCAGCAGCCCCGGGACTAGCGGGCCCTACAATGAGCAGTTCTTC	CASSPGTSGPYNEQFF
TRBD1	-	TRBV7-9	TRBJ1-2	TGTGCCAGCAGCTTAGACAGGGGCGCTGGCTACACCTTC	CASSLDRGAGYTF
-	-	TRBV7-9	TRBJ2-6	TGTTCCAGCAGCCCGATGCGAGGTACCGGGGCCAACGTCCTGACTTTC	CSSSPMRGTGANVLTF
TRBD1	-	TRBV6-5	TRBJ2-3	TGTGCCAGCAGCTGGACAGGGCTAACAGATACGCAGTATTTT	CASSWTGLTDTQYF
TRBD2	-	TRBV5-4	TRBJ2-7	TGTGCCAGCAGCATCGGACTAGCGTCCTACGAGCAGTACTTC	CASSIGLASYEQYF
TRBD1	-	TRBV19	TRBJ2-4	TGTGCCAGTAGCGATTACAGGGGGCGGAGAGCCAAAAACATTCAGTACTTC	CASSDYRGRRAKNIQYF
TRBD1	-	TRBV6-5	TRBJ1-6	TGTGCCAGCAGCAACAGGGGGAGGGATTCACCCCTCCACTTT	CASSNRGRDSPLHF
-	few	TRBV28	TRBJ2-2	TGTGCCAGCAGTTTGGGGCTACTGAACACCGGGGAGCTGTTTTTT	CASSLGLLNTGELFF
-	-	TRBV7-9	TRBJ2-5	TGTGCCAGCAGACAAAGTGAGGTTGAGACCCAGTACTTC	CASRQSEVETQYF
TRBD1	-	TRBV9	TRBJ2-5	TGTGCCAGCAGCTTGGGACAGGGTTATCGGGAGACCCAGTACTTC	CASSLGQGYRETQYF
TRBD1	-	TRBV7-2	TRBJ2-7	TGTGCCAGCAGCCAACCGAGACAGGGTTTATACGAGCAGTACTTC	CASSQPRQGLYEQYF
-	once	TRBV11-2	TRBJ2-1	TGTGCCAGCAGCTTCGGGTTGGAGCAGTTCTTC	CASSFGLEQFF
TRBD2	-	TRBV7-8	TRBJ2-7	TGTGCCAGCAGCTTACTAGCGGGAGCCTCCGAGCAGTACTTC	CASSLLAGASEQYF
-	few	TRBV4-2	TRBJ2-4	TGTGCCAGCAGCCCAATAACACCGGGACAGGGACTAGACATTCAGTACTTC	CASSPITPGQGLDIQYF
-	-	TRBV7-3	TRBJ1-1	TGTGCCAGCAGCTTATATAGAGGGAGGAACACTGAAGCTTTCTTT	CASSLYRGRNTEAFF
TRBD1	-	TRBV5-5	TRBJ1-1	TGTGCCAGCAGCTTGAGCACAGGGGATTTAGCTGAAGCTTTCTTT	CASSLSTGDLAEAFF
-	-	TRBV5-6	TRBJ2-6	TGTGCCAGCAGCTTGGTCGGGGTCGGGGCCAACGTCCTGACTTTC	CASSLVGVGANVLTF
-	-	TRBV7-9	TRBJ1-2	TGTGCCAGCAGCTCCGACAGGAGTTCTAACTATGGCTACACCTTC	CASSSDRSSNYGYTF
TRBD1	-	TRBV11-2	TRBJ1-6	TGTGCCAGCAGCTTAGAACCAGGGGGCAATTCACCCCTCCACTTT	CASSLEPGGNSPLHF
-	-	TRBV9	TRBJ2-7	TGTGCCAGCAGCGGGGGGGTTACCTCCTACGAGCAGTACTTC	CASSGGVTSYEQYF
-	-	TRBV5-1	TRBJ2-3	TGCGCCAGCAGCCCCGAGGTGAACCCTACAGATACGCAGTATTTT	CASSPEVNPTDTQYF
-	-	TRBV19	TRBJ1-5	TGTGCCAGTACGGGAATACTACAGGGCCGTAGGCAGCCCCAGCATTTT	CASTGILQGRRQPQHF
TRBD1	few	TRBV28	TRBJ1-2	TGTGCCAGCAGTTCCTTTATCGACAGGGGCTATGGCTACACCTTC	CASSSFIDRGYGYTF
-	-	TRBV11-2	TRBJ2-5	TGTGCCAGCAGCTTGCCAGGGGCCGAGACCCAGTACTTC	CASSLPGAETQYF